This record covers a single T cell receptor (beta chain). Its target is not known. The data were produced by immunoSEQ multiplex PCR, yet TCRdb's version contains in-frame clones alone and is incomplete. The table lists about 31,000 clones, approximately 94% of them singletons. Between the trimmed V and J ends, which lost 1 base and 5 bases, there was a span of 10 bases. The CDR3 length is 14 residues. The germline V gene has CDR1 SGHVS and CDR2 FNYEAQ. The data were obtained in a study of T cells in localized non-small cell lung cancer. Study-level points and caveats: Investigators sequenced only a single tumor region, leaving heterogeneity possible. Within adjacent lung there appeared a median approximately 60 of the top 100 tumor clones. Exceeding tumor, uninvolved adjacent lung had the highest T cell clonality.

The chain couples TRBV7-6 to TRBJ2-3; TRBD2 might be the D (6 bases). Source: peripheral blood, taken before any cancer treatment. This clonotype was sampled from a woman aged 35-75 years with stage I lung adenocarcinoma. CDR3 loop: CASSLGGRGDTQYF. In nucleotides, the CDR3 is TGTGCCAGCAGCTTAGGAGGGCGGGGAGATACGCAGTATTTT. The whole variable domain, filled in from reference TRBV7-6 and TRBJ2-3, reads GAGVSQSPRYKVTKRGQDVALRCDPISGHVSLYWYRQALGQGPEFLTYFNYEAQQDKSGLPNDRFSAERPEGSISTLTIQRTEQRDSAMYRCASSLGGRGDTQYFGPGTRLTVL.